The entry below gives a single T cell receptor (beta chain) sequence along with its context. Germline CDR1 reads MNHEY; CDR2 reads SMNVEV (reference sequence). V dropped 4 bases and J dropped 2 bases, with 11 bases sitting between them. This CDR3 is 15 amino acids long. Sequencing was performed with immunoSEQ multiplex PCR; in TCRdb, only in-frame clones are kept and a portion is missing. This table has 65,000 to 70,000 clones, approximately 80% appearing once. The data belong to a study of T cell responses to AZD1222 COVID-19 vaccine. J is TRBJ2-2 and V is TRBV27, with D possibly being TRBD2 (7 bases). The sample in question was peripheral blood, obtained on day 0 of AZD1222 vaccination. This TCR derives from an adult in good health. The CDR3 nucleotides are TGTGCCAGCAGTTGGGGGGGGGCCAACACCGGGGAGCTGTTTTTT. Amino acid sequence: CASSWGGANTGELFF.